Each of the 24 T cell receptor beta chains below was sequenced from the same sample in a study of blood T cell repertoires in COVID-19. Produced via immunoSEQ multiplex PCR; TCRdb's table is partial and in-frame only. The table records approximately 250,000 clones, approximately 82% of them present only once. Sample: PBMCs or T cells enriched from blood (not recorded which). Receptor source: a man between 40 and 49 years old who had recovered from COVID-19.

The table lists this clone with a few counts. This chain joins TRBV25-1 and TRBJ1-2; 10 bases match TRBD1. Germline CDR1 MGHDK, CDR2 SYGVNS. The J segment lost 4 bases and the V segment lost 4 bases, leaving 9 bases of the junction unmatched. The CDR3 totals 16 residues. The chain's CDR3 is CASSGTGTGVVYGYTF. The DNA for the CDR3 is TGTGCCAGCAGTGGTACCGGGACAGGGGTTGTCTATGGCTACACCTTC.

V is TRBV5-8 and J is TRBJ2-7; TRBD1 aligns across 10 bases. Germline CDR1 and CDR2: SGHTS and YDEGEE. CDR3 length: 15 residues. Unmatched junction bases numbered 9, after V lost 3 bases and J lost 6 bases. The CDR3 nucleotides are TGTGCCAGCAGCTCCGACAGGGGGCGCTCCCTCGAGCAGTACTTC. Protein: CASSSDRGRSLEQYF.

The gene calls are TRBV7-9 and TRBJ2-5; the D gene is possibly TRBD2 (7 bases). Germline loops: CDR1 SEHNR, CDR2 FQNEAQ (reference sequence). Between the trimmed V and J ends, which lost 8 bases and 4 bases, there was a span of 20 bases. There are 15 residues in the CDR3. As DNA, the CDR3 is TGTGCCAGCTCACTCCTAGAGGGGGGGTCAGAGACCCAGTACTTC. This codes for CASSLLEGGSETQYF.

The V and J genes are TRBV7-2 and TRBJ2-1; 10 nucleotides align to TRBD2. Germline V gene data show CDR1 as SGHTA and CDR2 as FQGNSA. CDR3 size: 14 residues. V lost 5 bases and J lost 7; bases outside the gene matches: 5. In DNA form, the CDR3 reads TGTGCCAGCAGCGATAAGCGGGGGGGGAATGAGCAGTTCTTC. It encodes CASSDKRGGNEQFF.

The chain recombines TRBV28 with TRBJ1-1; maybe TRBD1 (5 bases). The CDR3 runs 14 residues. Per the germline V gene, CDR1 is MDHEN and CDR2 is SYDVKM. V lost 5 bases to trimming and J lost 11 bases, with 21 bases between them. The DNA for the CDR3 is TGTGCCAGCAGTGCCATGATCGGGGGGTTAGGTGCTTTCTTT. This codes for CASSAMIGGLGAFF.

The chain couples TRBV4-2 to TRBJ2-1; the match to TRBD2 covers 8 bases. The CDR3 runs to 17 residues. J was trimmed by 9 bases and V by 0 bases; bases with no gene match: 13. Germline V gene sequence: CDR1 LGHNA, CDR2 YNFKEQ. This chain's CDR3 is CASSQDSLTGGQGEQFF. CDR3 DNA: TGTGCCAGCAGCCAAGATTCGTTGACGGGGGGGCAGGGTGAGCAGTTCTTC.

The chain links TRBV18 to TRBJ2-5; weak D call: TRBD2 (5 bases). The CDR3 sequence is 14 residues long. Looked up from germline, CDR1 is KGHSH and CDR2 is LQKENI. Between the trimmed V and J ends, which lost 0 bases and 4 bases, there was a span of 9 bases. CDR3 nucleotide sequence: TGTGCCAGCTCACCACCGGCTAGCTTAGAGACCCAGTACTTC. Translated: CASSPPASLETQYF.

The chain has TRBV4-1 and TRBJ1-1; no reliable D call. The CDR3 consists of 13 residues. Germline V lookup: CDR1 MGHRA, CDR2 YSYEKL. Trimming removed 1 base from V and 5 bases from J, with 8 bases in between. CDR3 in amino acids: CASSQVVATEAFF. The CDR3 DNA reads as TGCGCCAGCAGCCAAGTAGTTGCGACTGAAGCTTTCTTT.

V is TRBV4-2 and J is TRBJ2-5, with D uncertain. The CDR3 runs 14 residues. Between the trimmed V and J ends, which lost 0 bases and 5 bases, there was a span of 10 bases. Germline-derived CDR1 and CDR2 are LGHNA and YNFKEQ. CDR3 protein: CASSQELAHETQYF. The CDR3 nucleotides are TGTGCCAGCAGCCAAGAACTCGCCCATGAGACCCAGTACTTC.

The rearrangement uses TRBV7-2 and TRBJ2-5, with D possibly being TRBD2 (5 bases). The V gene lost 10 bases and the J gene lost 5 bases, with 17 bases spanning the gap. Germline CDR1 and CDR2: SGHTA and FQGNSA. This CDR3 is built from 13 residues. The CDR3 DNA reads TGTGCCACCACCCACGACCGCGGGGAGACCCAGTACTTC. Amino acid sequence: CATTHDRGETQYF.

This clone was counted once. The chain uses TRBV5-4 and TRBJ1-2; no clear D. The CDR3 contains 11 residues. Trimming shortened V by 0 bases and J by 7 bases, and 4 bases separated the two germline ends. Germline CDR1 SGHNT, CDR2 YYREEE (reference sequence). Written as DNA, the CDR3 is TGTGCCAGCAGCTTGGCAGGTGGCTACACCTTC. It codes for CASSLAGGYTF.

In its sample, this clone was seen a few times. This sequence joins TRBV7-2 and TRBJ1-3; 9 positions agree with TRBD1. This CDR3 has 17 amino acids. In germline, CDR1 is SGHTA, CDR2 FQGNSA. V dropped 5 bases and J dropped 1; count of bases not matched to a gene: 9. CDR3 sequence reads: CASSVGTGGRSGNTIYF. The CDR3 region has the DNA TGTGCCAGCAGCGTGGGAACAGGGGGCCGGTCTGGAAACACCATATATTTT.

This clone was observed a handful of times. The chain joins TRBV28 to TRBJ1-5; 7 nucleotides match TRBD1. The CDR3 runs 14 residues. After removal of 4 bases from V and 5 bases from J, the junction contained 5 bases not matched to a gene. The germline V gene has CDR1 MDHEN and CDR2 SYDVKM. The CDR3 nucleotides read TGTGCCAGCAGTTCCGGGACAGATTATCAGCCCCAGCATTTT. This encodes CASSSGTDYQPQHF.

This clone was detected once. V and J are TRBV18 and TRBJ2-7; unclear D gene. The CDR3 is 16 amino acids. V lost 0 bases and J lost 0, with 12 bases in between. Per the germline V gene, CDR1 is KGHSH and CDR2 is LQKENI. In nucleotides, the CDR3 is TGTGCCAGCTCACCACCCAGCCAGGTGAGCTCCTACGAGCAGTACTTC. It translates to CASSPPSQVSSYEQYF. Complete variable domain (other parts from reference TRBV18 and TRBJ2-7): NAGVMQNPRHLVRRRGQEARLRCSPMKGHSHVYWYRQLPEEGLKFMVYLQKENIIDESGMPKERFSAEFPKEGPSILRIQQVVRGDSAAYFCASSPPSQVSSYEQYFGPGTRLTVT.

CDR3 sequence (DNA): TGTGCCAGCAGAGTACGTGGGACAGGGGACACTGAAGCTTTCTTT. Encoded protein: CASRVRGTGDTEAFF. The chain is built from TRBV6-5 and TRBJ1-1, with 10 bases fitting TRBD1. Germline V gene data show CDR1 as MNHEY and CDR2 as SVGAGI. Trimming at V came to 6 bases and at J to 3 bases, leaving 7 bases not matched to a gene. This CDR3 comprises 15 residues.

The rearrangement links TRBV29-1 to TRBJ1-1; D unresolved. The CDR3 loop spans 11 amino acids. Germline assignment: CDR1 SQVTM and CDR2 ANQGSEA. The V gene lost 4 bases and the J gene lost 3 bases, with 6 bases spanning the gap. The CDR3 loop is CSVVIHTEAFF. CDR3 DNA: TGCAGCGTTGTAATCCACACTGAAGCTTTCTTT.

The chain uses TRBV28 and TRBJ2-1; perhaps TRBD2 as D (6 bases). With 5 bases removed from V and 0 bases from J, the gap between germline ends came to 14 bases. The germline gives CDR1 MDHEN, CDR2 SYDVKM. This CDR3 has 16 residues. The CDR3 loop reads CASSPIAASSYNEQFF. The CDR3 DNA follows: TGTGCCAGCAGTCCCATAGCGGCTAGCTCCTACAATGAGCAGTTCTTC. The full variable domain, in which reference TRBV28 and TRBJ2-1 provide the parts outside the CDR3, is DVKVTQSSRYLVKRTGEKVFLECVQDMDHENMFWYRQDPGLGLRLIYFSYDVKMKEKGDIPEGYSVSREKKERFSLILESASTNQTSMYLCASSPIAASSYNEQFFGPGTRLTVL.

This clone was seen just once. V gene TRBV27 combines with J gene TRBJ2-7; 7 positions agree with TRBD1. The germline V gene encodes CDR1 MNHEY and CDR2 SMNVEV (reference sequence). V trimming: 6 bases; J trimming: 4 bases; junction bases outside the gene matches: 6. The CDR3 covers 13 residues. CDR3 region: CASSWRQGYEQYF. CDR3 sequence (DNA): TGTGCCAGCAGCTGGCGACAGGGATACGAGCAGTACTTC.

This clone was picked up a small number of times. The rearrangement links TRBV25-1 to TRBJ2-7, with D perhaps TRBD1 (6 bases). V lost 5 bases and J lost 2, with 13 bases in between. Looked up from germline, CDR1 is MGHDK and CDR2 is SYGVNS. The CDR3 loop spans 14 amino acids. CDR3 amino acids: CASSKGDWAYEQYF. The CDR3 bases are TGTGCCAGCAGTAAGGGGGATTGGGCCTACGAGCAGTACTTC.

The chain links TRBV7-2 to TRBJ1-2; 9 nucleotides match TRBD1. Trimming at V came to 0 bases and at J to 8 bases, leaving 10 bases not matched to a gene. The CDR3 spans 16 residues. Per the germline V gene, CDR1 is SGHTA and CDR2 is FQGNSA. This CDR3 reads CASSLAVQGALHGYTF. CDR3 DNA: TGTGCCAGCAGCTTAGCGGTACAGGGGGCCCTTCACGGCTACACCTTC. Full variable domain (remainder filled in from reference TRBV7-2 and TRBJ1-2): GAGVSQSPSNKVTEKGKDVELRCDPISGHTALYWYRQSLGQGLEFLIYFQGNSAPDKSGLPSDRFSAERTGGSVSTLTIQRTQQEDSAVYLCASSLAVQGALHGYTFGSGTRLTVV.

V usage is TRBV25-1 and J usage is TRBJ1-2, with 10 bases fitting TRBD1. The CDR3 runs 14 residues. CDR1 MGHDK and CDR2 SYGVNS come from the germline V gene. Germline trimming cut 4 bases from V and 8 bases from J; bases unmatched to any gene: 7. CDR3 nucleotide sequence: TGTGCCAGCAGTGTACGGGACAGGGGTACCGGCTACACCTTC. Its protein product is CASSVRDRGTGYTF.

This chain links TRBV6-2 or TRBV6-3 with TRBJ2-5; possible D gene TRBD2, 5 bases. Germline V gene data show CDR1 as MNHEY and CDR2 as SVGEGT. V shed 3 bases and J shed 5 bases, with 7 bases lying between them. The CDR3 covers 12 residues. This CDR3 reads CASSYKRETQYF. DNA for the CDR3: TGTGCCAGCAGTTATAAGCGGGAGACCCAGTACTTC.

The V call is TRBV28, the J call TRBJ2-7, with 11 bases that match TRBD2. Losses at the gene ends were 7 bases for V and 2 bases for J; bases not matched to a gene: 4. Germline assignment: CDR1 MDHEN and CDR2 SYDVKM. This CDR3 region has 14 residues. The CDR3 DNA reads TGTGCCAGCAACGTAGCGGGAGGGCCCTACGAGCAGTACTTC. Translating it yields CASNVAGGPYEQYF.

The chain couples TRBV4-3 to TRBJ1-4; tentatively, D is TRBD1 (5 bases). The CDR3 is 16 residues long. Germline CDR1 reads LGHNA; CDR2 reads YSLEER. Trimming cost V 0 bases and J 3 bases, with 11 bases left between them. Written as DNA, the CDR3 is TGCGCCAGCAGCCAAGATTCCGGCAGGGCTAATGAAAAACTGTTTTTT. It yields the protein CASSQDSGRANEKLFF.